This T cell receptor beta chain originates from a study of blood T cell repertoires in COVID-19. Study at large: COVID-19 samples collected from the United States, Italy and Spain covered acute and convalescent phases. Sources were T cells, B-cell-depleted T cells, or PBMCs; the material itself was cDNA or gDNA.

The trim removed 2 bases at V and 9 bases at J, leaving 6 bases unmatched. The length of the CDR3 is 14 residues. Looked up from germline, CDR1 is SGHTA and CDR2 is FQGNSA. In the authors' workflow: Reference gene primer amplification in the assay estimated nucleated cell counts. Clones were read by immunoSEQ multiplex PCR, and TCRdb kept only the in-frame ones, dropping some. V, J and clone size derive from that table, while D and trimming were established from the DNA sequence. This sample carries fewer than 200,000 clones, about 85% of them seen once, and the ten largest clones take about 1.2%. This receptor was obtained from a man aged 55 to 69 who had recovered from COVID-19. The sequenced material came from peripheral blood. The V and J genes are TRBV7-2 and TRBJ2-3; the match to TRBD2 covers 9 bases. The CDR3 DNA reads as TGTGCCAGCAGCTTAAGCGGGGGGCCGAAGACGCAGTATTTT. Encoded protein: CASSLSGGPKTQYF.